This TCR beta chain was found in a study of T cells in Graves' hyperthyroidism and ophthalmopathy. The germline gives CDR1 MNHEY, CDR2 SVGEGT. With V trimmed by 2 bases and J by 2 bases, 6 bases remained unmatched. The CDR3 is 18 amino acids. Whole-study findings and limits: Progression to ophthalmopathy was predicted a median of about six months early. A 13 V-J model separated ophthalmopathy from stable hyperthyroidism.

Authors of the study amplified TCR beta CDR3 regions from RNA transcripts. HTBI primers drove first-round RT-PCR of the TCR CDR3. TCRdb ran MiXCR on the multiplex PCR reads and lists one entry per CDR3 protein. The sample has 500,000 to 800,000 distinct CDR3 sequences, more than 12% seen once. This clonotype was detected many times. Antigen unknown. At least 3 on the Clinical Activity Score was recorded for ophthalmopathy patients, who also had NOSPECS grade at least 4 and duration under 3 months. Uncontrolled infection, other autoimmune disease, pregnancy or lactation excluded patients. This TCR came from a woman aged 45-60 years with Graves' ophthalmopathy. Sequencing was carried out using blood. The genes are TRBV6-2 or TRBV6-3 and TRBJ2-1, with 13 bases that match TRBD2. CDR3 protein: CASSYRLAGGSPYNEQFF. The CDR3 bases are TGTGCCAGCAGTTACCGACTAGCGGGAGGATCCCCCTACAATGAGCAGTTCTTC.